This T cell receptor beta chain was captured by sequencing in a study of a mutant IDH1 vaccine in newly diagnosed glioma. Time point denoted: baseline, week 1 (first vaccination visit). Specified treatment: pre-vaccination baseline after standard-of-care therapy. TCRdb's copy holds only in-frame clones and misses some; the assay was immunoSEQ multiplex PCR. The sample has fewer than 50,000 clones; roughly 92% are singletons. The V end lost 1 base, the J end lost 0 bases, and 8 bases lay between the germline ends. Germline lookup yields CDR1 SGHTS and CDR2 YDEGEE. The CDR3 consists of 14 residues. This clonotype originated in a man younger than 35 with glioma. The sample here was PBMCs, taken from a glioma patient treated with radiotherapy, temozolomide or both. The V gene is TRBV5-8, the J gene TRBJ2-7, with D unresolved. The CDR3 nucleotides are TGTGCCAGCAGCTTGAGCCAGAGCTCCTACGAGCAGTACTTC. Translation gives CASSLSQSSYEQYF.